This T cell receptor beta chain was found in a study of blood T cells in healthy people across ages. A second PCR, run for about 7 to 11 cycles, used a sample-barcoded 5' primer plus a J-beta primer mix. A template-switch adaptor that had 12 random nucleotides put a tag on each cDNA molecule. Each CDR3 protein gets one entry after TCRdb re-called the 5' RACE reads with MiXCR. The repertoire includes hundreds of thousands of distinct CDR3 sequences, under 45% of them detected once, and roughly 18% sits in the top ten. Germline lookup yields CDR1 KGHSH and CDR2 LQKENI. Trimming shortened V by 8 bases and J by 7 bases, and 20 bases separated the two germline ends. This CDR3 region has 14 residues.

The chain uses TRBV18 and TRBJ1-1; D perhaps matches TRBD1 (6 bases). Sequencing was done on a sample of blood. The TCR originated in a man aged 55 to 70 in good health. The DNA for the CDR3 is TGTGCCAGCACCCGACGGTTGGAGGACAGTGAAGCTTTCTTT. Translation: CASTRRLEDSEAFF.